These 7 T cell receptor beta chains originate from one sample sequenced in a study of OX40 agonist ivuxolimab in advanced cancers. The table came from immunoSEQ multiplex PCR; TCRdb's copy has only in-frame clones and leaves some out. Among around 110,000 clones listed, about nine tenths were seen once. The specimen was CD4+ or CD8+ T cells sorted from blood, collected in a trial of the OX40 agonist ivuxolimab. The receptors were sampled from an adult with an advanced solid tumor such as melanoma, head and neck, liver or kidney cancer.

The rearrangement joins TRBV6-6 to TRBJ2-5; 7 bases align to TRBD2. There are 16 residues in the CDR3. With 5 bases clipped from V and 2 bases from J, the junction kept 11 bases outside the gene matches. The germline V gene encodes CDR1 MNHNY and CDR2 SVGAGI (reference sequence). The chain's CDR3 is CASSRGDKVLQETQYF. Here the CDR3 DNA reads TGTGCCAGCAGTCGGGGGGATAAGGTTCTACAAGAGACCCAGTACTTC.

This sequence joins TRBV27 and TRBJ1-5, with a weak D call TRBD1 (5 bases). V lost 6 bases and J 3 bases, leaving 15 bases between the germline ends. The CDR3 covers 15 residues. The germline gives CDR1 MNHEY, CDR2 SMNVEV (reference sequence). The CDR3 DNA follows: TGTGCCAGCAGCCGAGGCGGGGGACTCAATCAGCCCCAGCATTTT. Amino acid sequence: CASSRGGGLNQPQHF.

This clone was observed a few times. The V gene is TRBV5-1, the J gene TRBJ1-1, with D possibly being TRBD1 (6 bases). The CDR3 runs to 13 residues. Germline assignment: CDR1 SGHRS and CDR2 YFSETQ. Trimming left V 2 bases short and J 11 bases short, with 16 bases between. CDR3 coding DNA: TGCGCCAGCAGCTTAGATTTACAGGGTACCGCTTTCTTT. This gives the protein CASSLDLQGTAFF.

The chain's CDR3 is CASSWGNSYEQYF. Written as DNA, the CDR3 is TGTGCCAGCAGCTGGGGTAACTCCTACGAGCAGTACTTC. V usage is TRBV7-9 and J usage is TRBJ2-7; no clear D gene. The ends were cut back, 4 bases at V and 0 bases at J, with 7 bases in the middle. The CDR3 totals 13 residues. Per germline, CDR1 SEHNR and CDR2 FQNEAQ (reference sequence).

The chain carries TRBV9 and TRBJ2-5, with D possibly being TRBD1 or TRBD2 (5 bases each). This CDR3 is 14 amino acids long. The germline V gene has CDR1 SGDLS and CDR2 YYNGEE. V was pared by 3 bases and J by 1 base, with 10 bases between. CDR3 sequence: CASSGRGIQETQYF. As DNA, the CDR3 is TGTGCCAGCAGCGGACGGGGCATCCAAGAGACCCAGTACTTC. Complete variable domain (other parts from reference TRBV9 and TRBJ2-5): DSGVTQTPKHLITATGQRVTLRCSPRSGDLSVYWYQQSLDQGLQFLIQYYNGEERAKGNILERFSAQQFPDLHSELNLSSLELGDSALYFCASSGRGIQETQYFGPGTRLLVL.

The V call is TRBV6-6, the J call TRBJ2-1; TRBD2 matches 11 bases. Trimming cost V 7 bases and J 4 bases; bases outside gene matches: 3. Per germline, CDR1 MNHNY and CDR2 SVGAGI (reference sequence). This CDR3 has 14 amino acids. In DNA, the CDR3 is TGTGCCAGCACTAGCGGGGGGATTTACAATGAGCAGTTCTTC. Protein: CASTSGGIYNEQFF.

This chain links TRBV30 with TRBJ1-1; maybe TRBD1 (5 bases). The CDR3 consists of 13 residues. The germline CDR1 and CDR2 sequences are GTSNPN and SVGIG (reference sequence). Trimming removed 2 bases from V and 7 bases from J, with 14 bases in between. CDR3 in amino acids: CAWSSLRAYEAFF. The DNA of the CDR3 is TGTGCCTGGAGTAGTCTCAGGGCATATGAAGCTTTCTTT.